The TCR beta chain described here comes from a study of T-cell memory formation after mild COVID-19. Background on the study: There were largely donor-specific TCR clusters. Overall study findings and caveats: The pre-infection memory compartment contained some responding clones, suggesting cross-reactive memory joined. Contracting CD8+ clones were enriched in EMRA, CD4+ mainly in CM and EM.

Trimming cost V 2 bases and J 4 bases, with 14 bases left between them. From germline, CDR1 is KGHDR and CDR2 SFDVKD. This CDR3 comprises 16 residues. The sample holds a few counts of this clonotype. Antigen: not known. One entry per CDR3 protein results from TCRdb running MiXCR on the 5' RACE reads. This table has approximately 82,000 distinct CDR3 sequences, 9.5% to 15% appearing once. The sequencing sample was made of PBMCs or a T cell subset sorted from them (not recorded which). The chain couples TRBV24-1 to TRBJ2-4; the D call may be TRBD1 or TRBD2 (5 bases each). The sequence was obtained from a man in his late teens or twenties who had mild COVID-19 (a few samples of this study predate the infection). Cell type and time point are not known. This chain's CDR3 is CATSDWGTPPKNIQYF. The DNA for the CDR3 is TGTGCCACCAGTGATTGGGGGACGCCCCCAAAAAACATTCAGTACTTC.